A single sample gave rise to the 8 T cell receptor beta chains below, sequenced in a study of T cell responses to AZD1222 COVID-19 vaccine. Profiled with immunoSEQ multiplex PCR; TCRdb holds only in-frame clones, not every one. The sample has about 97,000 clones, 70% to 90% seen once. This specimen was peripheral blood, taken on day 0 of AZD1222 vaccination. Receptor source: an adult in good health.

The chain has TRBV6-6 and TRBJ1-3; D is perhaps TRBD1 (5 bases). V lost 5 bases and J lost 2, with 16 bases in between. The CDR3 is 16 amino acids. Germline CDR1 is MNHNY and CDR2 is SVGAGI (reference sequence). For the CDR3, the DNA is TGTGCCAGCAGTCGAACAAAGGACACCACTGGAAACACCATATATTTT. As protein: CASSRTKDTTGNTIYF.

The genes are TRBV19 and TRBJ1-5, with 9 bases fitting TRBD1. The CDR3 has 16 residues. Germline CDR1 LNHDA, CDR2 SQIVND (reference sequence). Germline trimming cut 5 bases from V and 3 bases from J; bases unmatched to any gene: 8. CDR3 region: CASSPQQGAANQPQHF. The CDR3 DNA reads TGTGCCAGTAGTCCACAACAGGGGGCTGCCAATCAGCCCCAGCATTTT.

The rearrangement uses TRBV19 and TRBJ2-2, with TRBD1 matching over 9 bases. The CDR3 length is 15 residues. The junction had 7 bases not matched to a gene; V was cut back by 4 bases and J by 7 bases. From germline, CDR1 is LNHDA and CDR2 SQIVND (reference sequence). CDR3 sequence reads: CASSTQGALVGELFF. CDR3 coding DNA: TGTGCCAGTAGTACACAGGGGGCGTTGGTCGGGGAGCTGTTTTTT.

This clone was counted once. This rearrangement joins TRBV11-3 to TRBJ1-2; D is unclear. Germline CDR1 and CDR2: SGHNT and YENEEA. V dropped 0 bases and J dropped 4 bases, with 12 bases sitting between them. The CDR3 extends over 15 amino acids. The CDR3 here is CASSLDGTRSYGYTF. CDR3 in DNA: TGTGCCAGCAGCTTAGATGGCACCCGATCCTATGGCTACACCTTC.

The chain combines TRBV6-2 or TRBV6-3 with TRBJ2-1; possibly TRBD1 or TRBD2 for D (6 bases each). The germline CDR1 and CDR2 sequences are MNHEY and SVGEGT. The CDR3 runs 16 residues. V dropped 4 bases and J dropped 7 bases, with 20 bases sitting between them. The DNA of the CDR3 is TGTGCCAGCAGTTTCGCCCGGGGGCGGGGCCCTAATGAGCAGTTCTTC. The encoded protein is CASSFARGRGPNEQFF.

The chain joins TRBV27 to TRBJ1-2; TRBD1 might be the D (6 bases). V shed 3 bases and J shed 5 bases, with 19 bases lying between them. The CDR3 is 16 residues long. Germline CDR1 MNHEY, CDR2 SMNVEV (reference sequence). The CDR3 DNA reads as TGTGCCAGCAGTTTTTCGGACCCGGAGGGGGGATATGGCTACACCTTC. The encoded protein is CASSFSDPEGGYGYTF.

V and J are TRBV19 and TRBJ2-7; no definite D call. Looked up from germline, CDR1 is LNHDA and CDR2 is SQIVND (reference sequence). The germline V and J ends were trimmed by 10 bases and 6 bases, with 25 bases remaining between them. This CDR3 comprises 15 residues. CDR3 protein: CATKGRVGTTGEQYF. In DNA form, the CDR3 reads TGTGCCACTAAAGGAAGGGTTGGTACTACGGGCGAGCAGTACTTC.

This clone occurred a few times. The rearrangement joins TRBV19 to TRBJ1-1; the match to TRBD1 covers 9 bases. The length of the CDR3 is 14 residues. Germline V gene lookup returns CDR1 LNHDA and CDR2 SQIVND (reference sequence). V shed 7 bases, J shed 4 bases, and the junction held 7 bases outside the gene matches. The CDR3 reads CASKIQGAGTEAFF. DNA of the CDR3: TGTGCCAGTAAGATACAGGGGGCGGGCACTGAAGCTTTCTTT.